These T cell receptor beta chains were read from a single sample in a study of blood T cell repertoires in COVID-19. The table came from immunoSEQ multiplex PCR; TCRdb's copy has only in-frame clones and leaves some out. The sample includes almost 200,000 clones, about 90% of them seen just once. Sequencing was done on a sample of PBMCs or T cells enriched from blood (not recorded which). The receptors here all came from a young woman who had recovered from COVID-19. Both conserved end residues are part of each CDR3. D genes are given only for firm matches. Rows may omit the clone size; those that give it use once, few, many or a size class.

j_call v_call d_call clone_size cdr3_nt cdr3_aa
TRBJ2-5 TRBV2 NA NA TGTGCCAGCAGGAGAAGACATGGCCAAGAGACCCAGTACTTC CASRRRHGQETQYF
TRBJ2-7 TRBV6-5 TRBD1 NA TGTGCCAGCAGTTACGACGGTAACAGGGGGGCCTACGAGCAGTACTTC CASSYDGNRGAYEQYF
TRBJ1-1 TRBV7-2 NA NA TGTGCCAGCAGCTTAGGAGGTAGCGGCACTGAAGCTTTCTTT CASSLGGSGTEAFF
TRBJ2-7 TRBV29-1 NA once TGCAGCGTTGGCCGGACAGATGCCCAGGGGCAGTACTTC CSVGRTDAQGQYF
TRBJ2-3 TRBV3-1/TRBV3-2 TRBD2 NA TGTGCCAGCAGCACTGCGGGGGGGCTATCAGATACGCAGTATTTT CASSTAGGLSDTQYF
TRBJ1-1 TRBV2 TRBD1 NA TGTGCCAGCAGTCTTAGACAGGGCCGGAACACTGAAGCTTTCTTT CASSLRQGRNTEAFF
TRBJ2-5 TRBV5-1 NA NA TGCGCCAGCAGCTTGGAGGGGCGGAAGACCCAGTACTTC CASSLEGRKTQYF
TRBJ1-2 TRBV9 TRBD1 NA TGTGCCAGCAGCACCGGGACAGCACCCTATGGCTACACCTTC CASSTGTAPYGYTF
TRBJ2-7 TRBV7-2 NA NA TGTGCCAGCAGCCATCAGGGCCCGACGTATTCCTACGAGCAGTACTTC CASSHQGPTYSYEQYF
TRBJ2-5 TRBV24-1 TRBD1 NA TGTGCCACCAGTGATTTTCTGTGGGACAGGGGCATGGAGACCCAGTACTTC CATSDFLWDRGMETQYF
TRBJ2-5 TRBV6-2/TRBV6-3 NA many TGTGCCAGCAGTTCCGTCGAAGCCGAGACCCAGTACTTC CASSSVEAETQYF
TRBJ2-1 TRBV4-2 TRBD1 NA TGTGCCAGCAGCCCCGGGACAGGGGGTTTTCCGTACAATGAGCAGTTCTTC CASSPGTGGFPYNEQFF
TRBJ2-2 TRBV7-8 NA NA TGTGCCAGCAGCTTAGCGCAGGGCAGGGCGGGGACCGGGGAGCTGTTTTTT CASSLAQGRAGTGELFF
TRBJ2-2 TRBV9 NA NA TGTGCCAGCAGCGGTCGGATTGCAGGGGCCACCGGGGAGCTGTTTTTT CASSGRIAGATGELFF
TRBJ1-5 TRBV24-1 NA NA TGTGCCACCAGTGATTCGCAGACAGGTAGGATGGGACAGCCCCAGCATTTT CATSDSQTGRMGQPQHF
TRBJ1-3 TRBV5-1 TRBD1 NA TGCGCCAGCAGCCGATTGACAGGGTCAGGAAACACCATATATTTT CASSRLTGSGNTIYF
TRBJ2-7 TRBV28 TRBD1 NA TGTGCCAGCAGCCCGACAGGGAAAGGGTCCTACGAGCAGTACTTC CASSPTGKGSYEQYF
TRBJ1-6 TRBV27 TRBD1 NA TGTGCCAGCAGTATCGGACAGGGCAGGTCCTATAATTCACCCCTCCACTTT CASSIGQGRSYNSPLHF
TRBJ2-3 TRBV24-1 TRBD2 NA TGTGCCACCAGTGATTGGGCGGGGGGCACAGATACGCAGTATTTT CATSDWAGGTDTQYF
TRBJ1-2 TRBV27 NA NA TGTGCCAGCAGGGAGGCCCGAGAAAATAGAGGTGGCTACACCTTC CASREARENRGGYTF
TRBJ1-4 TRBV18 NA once TGTGCCAGCTCACCGTCCGAGTCTAGGGGTGAAAAACTGTTTTTT CASSPSESRGEKLFF
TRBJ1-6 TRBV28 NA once TGTGCCAGCAGTTTAACCGGGGGCGCGGGGGTACCCCTCCACTTT CASSLTGGAGVPLHF